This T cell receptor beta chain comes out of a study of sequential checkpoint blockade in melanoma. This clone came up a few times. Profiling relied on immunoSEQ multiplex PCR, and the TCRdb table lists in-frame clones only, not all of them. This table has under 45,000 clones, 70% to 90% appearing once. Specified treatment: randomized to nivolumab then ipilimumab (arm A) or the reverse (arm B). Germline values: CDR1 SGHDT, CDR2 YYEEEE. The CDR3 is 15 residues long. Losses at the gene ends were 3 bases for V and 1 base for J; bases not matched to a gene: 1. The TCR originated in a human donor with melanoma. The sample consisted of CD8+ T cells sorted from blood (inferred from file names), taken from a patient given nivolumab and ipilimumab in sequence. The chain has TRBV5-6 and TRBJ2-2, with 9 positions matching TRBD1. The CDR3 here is CASSSGQGNTGELFF. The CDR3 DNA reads TGTGCCAGCAGCTCGGGACAGGGGAACACCGGGGAGCTGTTTTTT.